A single sample is the source of the 14 T cell receptor beta chains below, sequenced in a study of blood T cell repertoires in COVID-19. Method: immunoSEQ multiplex PCR; TCRdb's copy keeps in-frame clones and lacks some. The repertoire consists of around 160,000 clones, with 70% to 90% occurring once and the leading ten covering roughly 0.95%. The source material was peripheral blood. These receptor sequences come from a man younger than 35 with acute or convalescent COVID-19.

The J gene is TRBJ2-5, the V gene TRBV25-1, with a weak D call TRBD1 (6 bases). Trimming removed 4 bases at V and 4 bases at J, with 16 bases between. Germline V gene lookup returns CDR1 MGHDK and CDR2 SYGVNS. The CDR3 totals 15 residues. Written as DNA, the CDR3 is TGTGCCAGCAGTGCCTCAACAGGGATGCTAGAGACCCAGTACTTC. Amino acid sequence: CASSASTGMLETQYF. The full variable domain, with the rest looked up from reference TRBV25-1 and TRBJ2-5, is EADIYQTPRYLVIGTGKKITLECSQTMGHDKMYWYQQDPGMELHLIHYSYGVNSTEKGDLSSESTVSRIRTEHFPLTLESARPSHTSQYLCASSASTGMLETQYFGPGTRLLVL.

The rearrangement links TRBV2 to TRBJ2-3; 9 bases line up with TRBD1. The germline CDR1 and CDR2 sequences are SNHLY and FYNNEI. V lost 2 bases and J lost 5; bases outside the gene matches: 8. There are 16 residues in the CDR3. The CDR3 DNA is TGTGCCAGCAGTGAATGGGAGACAGGGGGGTTAGATACGCAGTATTTT. Protein: CASSEWETGGLDTQYF. The variable domain in full, completed from reference TRBV2 and TRBJ2-3, reads EPEVTQTPSHQVTQMGQEVILRCVPISNHLYFYWYRQILGQKVEFLVSFYNNEISEKSEIFDDQFSVERPDGSNFTLKIRSTKLEDSAMYFCASSEWETGGLDTQYFGPGTRLTVL.

The chain carries TRBV11-3 and TRBJ1-1; D might be TRBD1 (5 bases). The CDR3 is 15 residues long. The V end lost 1 base, the J end lost 1 base, and 10 bases lay between the germline ends. Germline-derived CDR1 and CDR2 are SGHNT and YENEEA. Here the CDR3 DNA reads TGTGCCAGCAGCTTAGGGGGGGTGGAGAACACTGAAGCTTTCTTT. Protein product: CASSLGGVENTEAFF.

The genes are TRBV28 and TRBJ2-3; 14 positions agree with TRBD2. J lost 9 bases, V lost 6 bases, and 17 bases had no gene match. Germline V CDR1 and CDR2: MDHEN, SYDVKM. This CDR3 region has 18 residues. The CDR3 nucleotides read TGTGCCAGCAGCCAACCCGGGACTAGCGGGGGCGTAGTGGGGACGCAGTATTTT. Translated: CASSQPGTSGGVVGTQYF.

This sequence joins TRBV6-6 and TRBJ2-7; unclear D gene. CDR3 length equals 15 residues. Germline V gives CDR1 MNHNY, CDR2 SVGAGI (reference sequence). V was clipped by 5 bases and J by 3 bases, with 17 bases between them. The CDR3: CASSHTPDYNYEQYV. The CDR3 DNA sequence: TGTGCCAGCAGTCACACCCCCGATTATAACTACGAGCAGTACGTC.

On this clone: This specimen includes other DNA sequences encoding the same CDR3. This sequence joins TRBV5-1 and TRBJ1-3, with D possibly TRBD1 on 6 matching bases. Germline assignment: CDR1 SGHRS and CDR2 YFSETQ. The CDR3 has 14 amino acids. V was trimmed by 0 bases and J by 4 bases, leaving 8 bases between them. The CDR3 loop is CASSLEGGGNTIYF. CDR3 DNA sequence: TGCGCCAGCAGCTTGGAAGGGGGAGGAAACACCATATATTTT.

This chain links TRBV28 with TRBJ1-5, with D possibly matching TRBD1 (6 bases). CDR3 length: 15 residues. Germline V gives CDR1 MDHEN, CDR2 SYDVKM. Deletions cut 11 bases from V and 1 base from J, with 18 bases between. The DNA of the CDR3 is TGTGCCCACCGGGGGGCGAGGGTCAGCAATCAGCCCCAGCATTTT. Protein product: CAHRGARVSNQPQHF.

The gene calls are TRBV7-9 and TRBJ2-1; perhaps TRBD1 as D (6 bases). CDR3 length: 15 residues. Germline CDR1 SEHNR, CDR2 FQNEAQ (reference sequence). V lost 9 bases and J 1 base, leaving 16 bases between the germline ends. The CDR3 spells CASSDRAISYNEQFF. CDR3 nucleotides: TGTGCCAGTTCGGACAGAGCCATTTCCTACAATGAGCAGTTCTTC.

The chain is built from TRBV11-3 and TRBJ2-2; D gene unclear. Trimming removed 0 bases from V and 1 base from J, with 3 bases in between. The CDR3 extends over 14 amino acids. Germline CDR1 and CDR2: SGHNT and YENEEA. The CDR3 spells CASSLDRNTGELFF. For the CDR3, the DNA is TGTGCCAGCAGCTTAGACAGGAACACCGGGGAGCTGTTTTTT.

V and J are TRBV20-1 and TRBJ2-5; 7 nucleotides agree with TRBD1. Trimming at V came to 3 bases and at J to 4 bases, leaving 14 bases not matched to a gene. The germline gives CDR1 DFQATT, CDR2 SNEGSKA (reference sequence). This CDR3 contains 16 residues. The CDR3 region is CSASYRGGPMGETQYF. The DNA for the CDR3 is TGCAGTGCTAGTTACAGGGGCGGGCCGATGGGAGAGACCCAGTACTTC.

The rearrangement uses TRBV16 and TRBJ1-5; 7 nucleotides agree with TRBD1. Germline trimming cut 0 bases from V and 4 bases from J; bases unmatched to any gene: 6. Germline CDR1 is KGHSY and CDR2 is FQNENV. The CDR3 contains 16 residues. This CDR3 reads CASSQSPGTVNQPQHF. In DNA form, the CDR3 reads TGTGCCAGCAGCCAATCCCCCGGGACAGTGAATCAGCCCCAGCATTTT.

The chain couples TRBV4-2 to TRBJ1-1; a weak D match, TRBD1 (6 bases). V was cut by 2 bases and J by 0 bases, with 7 bases left in between. Germline V gives CDR1 LGHNA, CDR2 YNFKEQ. The CDR3 runs to 14 residues. The CDR3 bases are TGTGCCAGCAGCCAACAGGGGATGAACACTGAAGCTTTCTTT. This codes for CASSQQGMNTEAFF.

This sequence joins TRBV9 and TRBJ2-7, with a weak D call TRBD2 (7 bases). Trimming cost V 4 bases and J 4 bases, with 27 bases left between them. The CDR3 sequence is 18 residues long. Germline lookup yields CDR1 SGDLS and CDR2 YYNGEE. This chain's CDR3 is CASSPDQGGGLIRYEQYF. The DNA for the CDR3 is TGTGCCAGCAGCCCCGACCAGGGAGGGGGATTGATTCGGTACGAGCAGTACTTC.

The CDR3 DNA sequence: TGTGCCAGCAGCTTAGGGACAAGCTACAATGAGCAGTTCTTC. Its protein product is CASSLGTSYNEQFF. The chain couples TRBV7-6 to TRBJ2-1, with D tentatively TRBD1 (5 bases). This CDR3 is built from 14 residues. V was trimmed by 1 base and J by 3 bases, leaving 7 bases between them. Germline CDR1 SGHVS, CDR2 FNYEAQ.